A single TCR beta chain is shown here with its context. Its matching antigen is unknown. Researchers prepared the TCRbeta library using unique molecular identifiers, the study reports. TCRdb re-called the PCR reads through MiXCR, storing one row per CDR3 protein. This sample has hundreds of thousands of distinct CDR3 sequences, with around 13% found just once. The sample belongs to a study of T-cell reconstitution after alpha-beta-depleted transplantation in children. CDR1 is LGHNT, CDR2 FRNRAP, per germline. V lost 5 bases, J lost 6 bases, and 17 bases stayed unmatched. The CDR3 length is 17 residues. Overall study findings and caveats: Day-60 TCRbeta diversity that was high in some patients was derived from surviving recipient T cells and thymic progenitors. At one year after transplant, newly produced T cells mostly accounted for T-cell counts and diversity.

This chain uses TRBV12-5 with TRBJ2-5; 8 bases are a match to TRBD2. The clonotype was recovered from a girl between 2 and 10 years old with congenital amegakaryocytic thrombocytopenia, due to receive a stem cell transplant. The sample was PBMCs, taken before TCRalphabeta/CD19-depleted stem cell transplant. The CDR3 DNA reads TGTGCTAGTGGTGACGGGACTAGTAGGTCCCTTCAGCAGACCCAGTACTTC. Translating gives CASGDGTSRSLQQTQYF.